These 10 T cell receptor beta chains were sequenced from one sample in a study of OX40 agonist ivuxolimab in advanced cancers. The assay was immunoSEQ multiplex PCR, and TCRdb's table has in-frame clones only and misses some. The sample holds 32,000 or so clones; roughly 80% are singletons and the top ten take roughly 21%. This specimen was CD4+ or CD8+ T cells sorted from blood, taken in a trial of the OX40 agonist ivuxolimab. The source is an adult with an advanced solid tumor such as melanoma, head and neck, liver or kidney cancer.

The V call is TRBV6-5, the J call TRBJ1-2, with TRBD1 matching 8 bases. V dropped 6 bases and J dropped 4; count of bases not matched to a gene: 7. Per germline, CDR1 MNHEY and CDR2 SVGAGI. The CDR3 is made up of 14 amino acids. For the CDR3, the DNA is TGTGCCAGCAGCCCCTGGACAGGGACCTATGGCTACACCTTC. Encoded protein: CASSPWTGTYGYTF.

The chain couples TRBV7-2 to TRBJ1-2; no firm D call. Germline-derived CDR1 and CDR2 are SGHTA and FQGNSA. The length of the CDR3 is 12 residues. V lost 9 bases and J lost 4, with 12 bases in between. CDR3 sequence: CASRQVTYGYTF. DNA of the CDR3: TGTGCCAGTCGGCAGGTCACCTATGGCTACACCTTC.

The chain recombines TRBV7-9 with TRBJ1-5; 9 bases match TRBD1. V shed 6 bases, J shed 0 bases, and the junction held 15 bases outside the gene matches. The CDR3 contains 19 residues. The germline gives CDR1 SEHNR, CDR2 FQNEAQ (reference sequence). CDR3 nucleotide sequence: TGTGCCAGCAGTGATACACCGGGACAGGGATTTTATAGCAATCAGCCCCAGCATTTT. Encoded protein: CASSDTPGQGFYSNQPQHF.

This clone was counted only a few times. The chain combines TRBV6-1 with TRBJ2-1; D possibly uses TRBD1 or TRBD2 (5 bases each). From germline, CDR1 is MNHNS and CDR2 SASEGT. This CDR3 is built from 17 residues. With 4 bases removed from V and 4 bases from J, the gap between germline ends came to 20 bases. CDR3 nucleotides: TGTGCCAGCAGTGCCGGGCGGATTAGGGACCCGTACAATGAGCAGTTCTTC. Its translation is CASSAGRIRDPYNEQFF.

J is TRBJ1-5 and V is TRBV5-6; the D is unclear. CDR1 SGHDT and CDR2 YYEEEE come from the germline V gene. The CDR3 runs to 13 residues. Between the trimmed V and J ends, which lost 3 bases and 5 bases, there was a span of 9 bases. CDR3 DNA sequence: TGTGCCAGCAGCTCCGGATACTATCAGCCCCAGCATTTT. This gives the protein CASSSGYYQPQHF.

The chain carries TRBV27 and TRBJ2-1; perhaps TRBD2 as D (7 bases). The CDR3 is made up of 15 amino acids. V was shortened by 1 base and J by 6 bases, with 13 bases between the two germline ends. Germline CDR1 MNHEY, CDR2 SMNVEV (reference sequence). The CDR3 nucleotides read TGTGCCAGCAGTTTATATGCGGGGGCAACCAATGAGCAGTTCTTC. It encodes CASSLYAGATNEQFF.

V and J are TRBV27 and TRBJ2-1, with 9 nucleotides matching TRBD2. The CDR3 length is 16 residues. Per the germline V gene, CDR1 is MNHEY and CDR2 is SMNVEV (reference sequence). J lost 7 bases, V lost 5 bases, and 12 bases had no gene match. CDR3 bases: TGTGCCAGCAGTACATTAGCGGGAGTTGCGGAAAATGAGCAGTTCTTC. Protein: CASSTLAGVAENEQFF.

This chain uses TRBV10-3 with TRBJ2-5, with TRBD2 matching over 10 bases. Germline values: CDR1 ENHRY, CDR2 SYGVKD. V trimming: 4 bases; J trimming: 0 bases; junction bases outside the gene matches: 2. This CDR3 is built from 15 residues. CDR3 DNA: TGTGCCATCAGTGTAGCGGGGGGAGACCAAGAGACCCAGTACTTC. Its protein product is CAISVAGGDQETQYF.

The CDR3, as DNA: TGTGCCAGCAGCCAGTACTACAGGGACGTCGACACCTTC. Protein: CASSQYYRDVDTF. The rearrangement links TRBV7-2 to TRBJ1-2, with D perhaps TRBD1 (6 bases). Trimming cost V 5 bases and J 12 bases, with 19 bases left between them. Germline-derived CDR1 and CDR2 are SGHTA and FQGNSA. The CDR3 has 13 residues.

V is TRBV28 and J is TRBJ2-7; perhaps TRBD1 as D (6 bases). Germline CDR1 reads MDHEN; CDR2 reads SYDVKM. There are 16 residues in the CDR3. The ends were cut back, 2 bases at V and 2 bases at J, with 16 bases in the middle. Here the CDR3 reads CASSLIRTDSTYEQYF. The DNA of the CDR3 is TGTGCCAGCAGTTTAATAAGGACAGATTCAACCTACGAGCAGTACTTC.